These T cell receptor beta chains were read from a single sample in a study of blood T cell repertoires in COVID-19. Measured with immunoSEQ multiplex PCR; TCRdb has only the in-frame clones, and not every one. Of about 74,000 clones in the sample, over 85% were seen once. The sequenced material came from peripheral blood. All receptors derive from a human donor in a cohort sampled during active COVID-19. Each CDR3 is given without its conserved first and last residue.

TRBV29-1 12 SVEGHRGGLGYT
TRBV6-4 12 ASAREGRPYEQY
TRBV11-2 13 ASSSPRQLIYGYT
TRBV19 15 ASSPGLAGGPRDTQY
TRBV30 13 AWSLWDRAREGYT
TRBV7-2 13 ASSLDGKAKNIQY
TRBV19 12 ASSIDTYTGELF
TRBV13 13 ASSLGPFSTDTQY
TRBV3-1/TRBV3-2 14 ASSRDPIASTDTQY
TRBV4-3 13 ASSLEQAYTGELF
TRBV27 16 ASSLSRLTGTGGYEQY